Listed here are 22 T cell receptor beta chains from one sample, sequenced in a study of vaccination effects on CD4 cells after COVID-19. The protocol was immunoSEQ multiplex PCR, while the TCRdb copy is restricted to in-frame clones and leaves out a portion. The sample has some 30,000 clones; about four fifths are singletons. The ViraFEST assay expanded antigen-specific CD4+ T cells with viral peptide pools before sequencing. Following 10 days of culture, CD4+ T cells were isolated. The vaccine given was either BNT162b2 or mRNA-1273, in two doses. Antigens for these TCRs are unknown. Sequencing was performed on CD4+ T cells from PBMCs cultured with HCoV-NL63 spike peptides, taken after COVID-19 vaccination. The origin of the receptors is a human donor who received a COVID-19 vaccine. Some clones in this sample may be carry-over from other donors' samples.

The V call is TRBV12-5, the J call TRBJ1-3; 8 nucleotides agree with TRBD1. This CDR3 has 18 amino acids. Unmatched junction bases numbered 13, after V lost 6 bases and J lost 0 bases. CDR1 is LGHNT, CDR2 FRNRAP, per germline. The CDR3 DNA reads TGTGCTAGTGGAGTTAGCCGGGACAGGTCTAGCTCTGGAAACACCATATATTTT. Its protein product is CASGVSRDRSSSGNTIYF.

V is TRBV9 and J is TRBJ1-5; TRBD1 aligns across 7 bases. Germline CDR1 and CDR2: SGDLS and YYNGEE. The V segment lost 8 bases and the J segment 6 bases; nucleotides outside the gene matches: 14. The CDR3 sequence is 15 residues long. The CDR3 DNA is TGTGCCAGACGTTGCGCAGGGGGTGTTGGTCAGCCCCAGCATTTT. Translation: CARRCAGGVGQPQHF.

The CDR3 sequence is CASSGGGRENTEAFF. In DNA form, the CDR3 reads TGCGCCAGCAGTGGGGGGGGCAGGGAGAACACTGAAGCTTTCTTT. The chain joins TRBV5-1 to TRBJ1-1, with a weak D call TRBD1 (6 bases). The CDR3 spans 15 residues. Germline values: CDR1 SGHRS, CDR2 YFSETQ. Between the trimmed V and J ends, which lost 5 bases and 1 base, there was a span of 15 bases.

This chain links TRBV28 with TRBJ1-1; unclear D gene. V was clipped by 3 bases and J by 1 base, with 9 bases between them. The CDR3 extends over 14 amino acids. Germline V gene lookup returns CDR1 MDHEN and CDR2 SYDVKM. Written as DNA, the CDR3 is TGTGCCAGCAGTTTCCTTTCAGGGAACACTGAAGCTTTCTTT. It yields the protein CASSFLSGNTEAFF. The full variable domain, completed using reference TRBV28 and TRBJ1-1, is DVKVTQSSRYLVKRTGEKVFLECVQDMDHENMFWYRQDPGLGLRLIYFSYDVKMKEKGDIPEGYSVSREKKERFSLILESASTNQTSMYLCASSFLSGNTEAFFGQGTRLTVV.

CDR3 sequence: CASSQWTGDSPLHF. The CDR3 DNA sequence: TGTGCCAGCAGCCAATGGACAGGGGATTCACCCCTCCACTTT. The genes are TRBV3-1 (or the pseudogene TRBV3-2) and TRBJ1-6; 9 bases map to TRBD1. The CDR3 contains 14 residues. Germline V gene sequence: CDR1 LGHDT, CDR2 YNNKEL (reference sequence). The junction had 1 base not matched to a gene; V was cut back by 2 bases and J by 8 bases.

The J gene is TRBJ1-5, the V gene TRBV5-1; no clear D gene. V was cut by 4 bases and J by 1 base, with 9 bases left in between. This CDR3 spans 14 amino acids. CDR1 is SGHRS, CDR2 YFSETQ, per germline. In nucleotides, the CDR3 is TGCGCCAGCAGCCCCGGGGAGAGCAATCAGCCCCAGCATTTT. The encoded protein is CASSPGESNQPQHF.

The chain links TRBV7-8 to TRBJ2-2; D tentatively fits TRBD1 or TRBD2 (6 bases each). The V gene's germline CDR1 is SGHVS and CDR2 FQNEAQ. V lost 2 bases and J 0 bases, leaving 13 bases between the germline ends. The CDR3 is 17 residues long. CDR3 in DNA: TGTGCCAGCAGCTTAAGGGGGGTAGAAACGAACACCGGGGAGCTGTTTTTT. It yields the protein CASSLRGVETNTGELFF.

The rearrangement links TRBV19 to TRBJ2-5; 10 bases are shared with TRBD2. This CDR3 has 14 amino acids. The V gene end was trimmed by 6 bases and the J gene end by 1 base; junction bases not matched to a gene: 2. Germline CDR1 is LNHDA and CDR2 is SQIVND (reference sequence). The CDR3 DNA is TGTGCCAGTAGGGAGCGGGGGGGCCAAGAGACCCAGTACTTC. It specifies CASRERGGQETQYF.

This clone was detected once. The chain is built from TRBV2 and TRBJ2-1; D ambiguous. This CDR3 comprises 14 residues. The V and J ends lost 3 bases and 4 bases respectively, with 10 bases between them. The germline V gene has CDR1 SNHLY and CDR2 FYNNEI. The CDR3 sequence: CASSDQDGYNEQFF. CDR3 DNA: TGTGCCAGCAGTGACCAGGACGGTTACAATGAGCAGTTCTTC. Looking up the rest from reference TRBV2 and TRBJ2-1 gives the full variable domain: EPEVTQTPSHQVTQMGQEVILRCVPISNHLYFYWYRQILGQKVEFLVSFYNNEISEKSEIFDDQFSVERPDGSNFTLKIRSTKLEDSAMYFCASSDQDGYNEQFFGPGTRLTVL.

The genes are TRBV5-1 and TRBJ2-3; unclear D gene. Trimming took off 1 base at V and 4 bases at J, with 10 bases between the two ends. The V gene's germline CDR1 is SGHRS and CDR2 YFSETQ. The CDR3 runs 14 residues. The DNA for the CDR3 is TGCGCCAGCAGCTTGTTAAAACAGTCAGATACGCAGTATTTT. Protein sequence: CASSLLKQSDTQYF.

The V gene is TRBV18, the J gene TRBJ2-2, with D possibly matching TRBD1 (5 bases). The germline V gene encodes CDR1 KGHSH and CDR2 LQKENI. This CDR3 comprises 15 residues. V was shortened by 6 bases and J by 6 bases, with 17 bases between the two germline ends. DNA of the CDR3: TGTGCCAGCTCGCCAACGAAAAAGGGGTCCGGGGAGCTGTTTTTT. Translating gives CASSPTKKGSGELFF.

V and J are TRBV18 and TRBJ1-4; 9 positions match TRBD1. The CDR3 covers 15 residues. Losses at the gene ends were 5 bases for V and 8 bases for J; bases not matched to a gene: 9. Per the germline V gene, CDR1 is KGHSH and CDR2 is LQKENI. CDR3 coding DNA: TGTGCCAGCTCAGAGGGACAGGGAAGTCGAGAAAAACTGTTTTTT. Its translation: CASSEGQGSREKLFF.

The chain links TRBV2 to TRBJ2-1, with unresolved D. The CDR3 sequence is 13 residues long. V was shortened by 7 bases and J by 2 bases, with 9 bases between the two germline ends. Germline V gene data show CDR1 as SNHLY and CDR2 as FYNNEI. In DNA form, the CDR3 reads TGTGCCAGCAAAAATCTCGCCTACAATGAGCAGTTCTTC. This translates into CASKNLAYNEQFF.

This chain links TRBV3-1 (or the pseudogene TRBV3-2) with TRBJ1-2; D is possibly TRBD1 (5 bases). Germline V gives CDR1 LGHDT, CDR2 YNNKEL (reference sequence). Trimming took off 4 bases at V and 4 bases at J, with 13 bases between the two ends. The CDR3 has 14 amino acids. As DNA, the CDR3 is TGTGCCAGCAGCCCCGACGGGGGAGGCTATGGCTACACCTTC. Its translation: CASSPDGGGYGYTF.

On this clone: This specimen includes other DNA sequences encoding the same CDR3. CDR3 DNA sequence: TGTGCCAGCAGCAGGGGGCGATCTGGAAACACCATATATTTT. Translation gives CASSRGRSGNTIYF. This rearrangement joins TRBV28 to TRBJ1-3, with 8 bases that match TRBD1. Trimming at V came to 6 bases and at J to 1 base, leaving 2 bases not matched to a gene. The CDR3 loop spans 14 amino acids. The germline V gene has CDR1 MDHEN and CDR2 SYDVKM.

The V call is TRBV15, the J call TRBJ1-4, with no clear D. CDR1 and CDR2 from the germline V gene are LNHNV and YYDKDF (reference sequence). V gave up 3 bases and J gave up 3 bases, with 14 bases separating them. CDR3 length equals 16 residues. CDR3 amino acids: CATSRDAAGPNEKLFF. Written as DNA, the CDR3 is TGTGCCACCAGCAGGGATGCCGCGGGTCCTAATGAAAAACTGTTTTTT.

The chain is built from TRBV6-5 and TRBJ2-5, with TRBD2 matching over 11 bases. Germline CDR1 is MNHEY and CDR2 is SVGAGI. The CDR3 contains 15 residues. The ends lost 7 bases at V and 5 bases at J; junction bases unmatched: 9. The CDR3 coding sequence is TGTGCCAGCATTAGTAGCGGGGGGGCCCGGGAGACCCAGTACTTC. The encoded protein is CASISSGGARETQYF.

The chain combines TRBV2 with TRBJ2-3; D is perhaps TRBD1 or TRBD2 (5 bases each). V dropped 4 bases and J dropped 1 base, with 12 bases sitting between them. Germline V gives CDR1 SNHLY, CDR2 FYNNEI. The CDR3 consists of 15 residues. The CDR3 DNA sequence: TGTGCCAGCAGTGTCCGGGACCTACGCACAGATACGCAGTATTTT. Translating gives CASSVRDLRTDTQYF.

The DNA for the CDR3 is TGTGCCAGCAGTGATTTAGCGGGGGGCACAGATACGCAGTATTTT. This sequence encodes CASSDLAGGTDTQYF. The rearrangement joins TRBV25-1 to TRBJ2-3; TRBD2 matches at 9 bases. Germline V gives CDR1 MGHDK, CDR2 SYGVNS. The CDR3 covers 15 residues. Germline trimming cut 3 bases from V and 1 base from J; bases unmatched to any gene: 2.

The chain uses TRBV7-2 and TRBJ1-2; D possibly corresponds to TRBD1 (6 bases). Per germline, CDR1 SGHTA and CDR2 FQGNSA. This CDR3 region has 12 residues. With 4 bases removed from V and 5 bases from J, the gap between germline ends came to 8 bases. Here the CDR3 reads CASSWGLYGYTF. The CDR3 DNA is TGTGCCAGCAGCTGGGGGCTTTATGGCTACACCTTC.

This chain joins TRBV5-1 and TRBJ1-6; D ambiguous. V shed 0 bases and J shed 5 bases, with 9 bases lying between them. CDR1 is SGHRS, CDR2 YFSETQ, per germline. The CDR3 sequence is 15 residues long. CDR3 amino acids: CASSLVQANNSPLHF. The CDR3 DNA reads as TGCGCCAGCAGCTTGGTACAAGCGAATAATTCACCCCTCCACTTT.

The gene calls are TRBV6-1 and TRBJ2-7, with D unresolved. The V gene lost 1 base and the J gene lost 5 bases, with 12 bases spanning the gap. This CDR3 contains 14 residues. Germline CDR1 is MNHNS and CDR2 is SASEGT. The CDR3 is CASSEVAPDNEQYV. DNA for the CDR3: TGTGCCAGCAGTGAAGTGGCCCCCGACAACGAGCAGTACGTC.